Listed here are 8 T cell receptor beta chains from one sample, sequenced in a study of T cells in Graves' hyperthyroidism and ophthalmopathy. Researchers amplified the TCR beta CDR3 regions from RNA transcripts. Primed by the HTBI set, a first-round RT-PCR was run on the TCR CDR3. TCRdb itself ran the multiplex PCR reads through MiXCR, one entry per CDR3 protein. The top ten clones hold about 14% of a sample with about 690,000 distinct CDR3 sequences, around a sixth of them seen once. Sequenced: blood. The receptor set was obtained from a man aged 45-65 years with Graves' hyperthyroidism.

This clonotype was counted a few times. V gene TRBV28 combines with J gene TRBJ2-1; no firm D call. CDR1 and CDR2 (germline): MDHEN, SYDVKM. This CDR3 comprises 14 residues. The V gene lost 6 bases and the J gene lost 9 bases, with 18 bases spanning the gap. CDR3 amino acids: CASSSRPGVREQFF. The CDR3 region has the DNA TGTGCCAGCAGCTCTCGGCCGGGCGTGCGTGAGCAGTTCTTC.

This clonotype was picked up many times. The CDR3 sequence is CASSLRQGGNTGELFF. The CDR3 DNA reads TGTGCCAGCAGCCTAAGACAGGGGGGGAACACCGGGGAGCTGTTTTTT. The chain recombines TRBV7-9 with TRBJ2-2; 9 bases align to TRBD1. Trimming took 5 bases from V and 1 from J; bases not matched to a gene: 5. The CDR3 consists of 16 residues. Germline V gene data show CDR1 as SEHNR and CDR2 as FQNEAQ (reference sequence).

This clonotype was detected only a few times. The chain couples TRBV5-1 to TRBJ2-7; 10 bases fit TRBD1. The CDR3 is 14 amino acids. Trimming removed 3 bases from V and 7 bases from J; junction bases left unmatched: 7. Germline CDR1 and CDR2: SGHRS and YFSETQ. CDR3: CASSSGQGLHEQYF. The CDR3 coding sequence is TGCGCCAGCAGCTCGGGACAGGGGTTGCATGAGCAGTACTTC.

The J gene is TRBJ1-2, the V gene TRBV2; 7 bases are a match to TRBD1. CDR1 and CDR2 from the germline V gene are SNHLY and FYNNEI. With 1 base clipped from V and 4 bases from J, the junction kept 3 bases outside the gene matches. This CDR3 has 14 residues. CDR3 region: CASSEEGAGYGYTF. CDR3 coding DNA: TGTGCCAGCAGTGAAGAGGGGGCTGGCTATGGCTACACCTTC.

With respect to this clonotype: The conserved closing phenylalanine or tryptophan is absent in this CDR3, likely reflecting a read error. The V call is TRBV10-1, the J call TRBJ2-1; 8 bases agree with TRBD1. Germline lookup yields CDR1 WNHNN and CDR2 SYGVQD (reference sequence). CDR3 size: 14 residues. V was clipped by 10 bases and J by 0 bases; unmatched bases: 5. The CDR3 nucleotides read TGCGCCACCGGAGACAGGGGCTCCTACAATGAGCAGTTCCTC. It specifies CATGDRGSYNEQFL.

This clonotype has only one observation. This chain connects TRBV28 to TRBJ2-7; perhaps D is TRBD1 or TRBD2 (5 bases each). Trimming took off 7 bases at V and 2 bases at J, with 15 bases between the two ends. The CDR3 spans 14 residues. CDR1 is MDHEN and CDR2 is SYDVKM in the germline V gene. The CDR3 DNA reads TGTGCCAGCAACCCCGGGACGGCAGCCTACGAGCAGTACTTC. It specifies CASNPGTAAYEQYF.

This clonotype has a count of ten or more. The rearrangement joins TRBV7-9 to TRBJ2-7; 8 bases map to TRBD1. The germline V gene encodes CDR1 SEHNR and CDR2 FQNEAQ (reference sequence). Germline trimming cut 5 bases from V and 5 bases from J; bases unmatched to any gene: 8. CDR3 length equals 14 residues. CDR3 loop: CASSTGQGPHEQYF. CDR3 in DNA: TGTGCCAGCAGCACCGGACAGGGTCCCCACGAGCAGTACTTC.

The chain joins TRBV19 to TRBJ2-7; D gene uncertain. The CDR3 loop spans 12 amino acids. The germline V and J ends were trimmed by 6 bases and 5 bases, with 11 bases remaining between them. The germline gives CDR1 LNHDA, CDR2 SQIVND (reference sequence). CDR3 loop: CASSPAGDEQYF. CDR3 in DNA: TGTGCCAGTAGCCCTGCTGGGGACGAGCAGTACTTC.